Reported below is one T cell receptor (beta chain). At least ten counts were recorded for this clonotype. It lacks a known antigen. Base qualities are not recorded, but no much larger clone differs from it by a single base. CDR3 length: 15 amino acids, cysteine to phenylalanine. Only the CDR3 portion is preserved as DNA: 45 bases, with reading frame beginning at the first base. The germline V gene specifies SGHTA as CDR1 and FQGNSA as CDR2. Unmatched junction bases come to 6, with V trimmed by 6 bases and J by 4 bases. This sample stems from a study of T cell repertoires in cytomegalovirus infection (dated by TCRdb to 2018 to 2020). Describing the broader study: Donor HLA type was relevant to the analysis, as public TCR beta signatures indicated carriage of CMV infection together with the matching HLA type.

Overall results and qualifications from the work: The ex vivo response was dominated by HLA-C-restricted CMV-specific TCR beta clonotypes, which also provided the single most frequent clonotype in two of eight donors. In both this cohort and an independent roughly 350-donor cohort, the cumulative frequency of public TCR beta family members distinguished carriers of CMV infection plus the relevant HLA type.

Data came from an Illumina HiSeq 1500. TCRdb reran the public reads through fastp at Q25 and MiXCR, keeping productive beta chains. Each record represents a unique CDR3 protein, reported with the most common genes and DNA among its rows. A total of more than 500,000 distinct CDR3 sequences appear in this sample, about 15% of them only once. 20% to 30% of the sample is held by the ten biggest clonotypes. The TCR originated in a human donor in good health (CMV status not recorded). Some clones in this sample may be carry-over from other donors' samples. The sample taken for sequencing was CD8+ T cells from PBMCs. The chain was built from TRBV7-2 and TRBJ2-7; 13 bases in the middle match TRBD2. This receptor carries the CDR3 CASSSPGLAGYEQYF. Read as DNA, the sequence is TGTGCCAGCAGTTCTCCGGGACTAGCGGGATACGAGCAGTACTTC.